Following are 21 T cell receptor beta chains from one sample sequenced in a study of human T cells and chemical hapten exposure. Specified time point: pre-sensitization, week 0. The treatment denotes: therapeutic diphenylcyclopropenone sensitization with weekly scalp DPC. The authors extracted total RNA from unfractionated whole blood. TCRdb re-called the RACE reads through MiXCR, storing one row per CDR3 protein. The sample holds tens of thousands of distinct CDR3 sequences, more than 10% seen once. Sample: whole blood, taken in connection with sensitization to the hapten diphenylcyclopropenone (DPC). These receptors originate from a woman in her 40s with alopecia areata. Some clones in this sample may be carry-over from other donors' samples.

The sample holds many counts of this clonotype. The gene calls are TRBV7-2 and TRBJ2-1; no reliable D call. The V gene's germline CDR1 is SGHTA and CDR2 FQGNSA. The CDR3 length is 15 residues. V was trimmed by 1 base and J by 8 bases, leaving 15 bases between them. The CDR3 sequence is CASSLEGPGIDEQFF. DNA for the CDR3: TGTGCCAGCAGCTTAGAGGGTCCGGGTATCGATGAGCAGTTCTTC.

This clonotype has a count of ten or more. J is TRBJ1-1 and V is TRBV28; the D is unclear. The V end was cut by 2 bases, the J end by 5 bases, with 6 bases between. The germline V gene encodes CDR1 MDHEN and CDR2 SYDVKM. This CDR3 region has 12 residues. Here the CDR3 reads CASSLRGTEAFF. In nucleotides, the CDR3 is TGTGCCAGCAGTTTACGGGGAACTGAAGCTTTCTTT.

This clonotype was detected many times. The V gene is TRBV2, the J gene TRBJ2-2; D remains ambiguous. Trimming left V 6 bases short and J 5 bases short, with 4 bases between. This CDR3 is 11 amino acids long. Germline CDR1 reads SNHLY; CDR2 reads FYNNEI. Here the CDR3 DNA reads TGTGCCAGCAGCGAAACCGGGGAGCTGTTTTTT. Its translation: CASSETGELFF.

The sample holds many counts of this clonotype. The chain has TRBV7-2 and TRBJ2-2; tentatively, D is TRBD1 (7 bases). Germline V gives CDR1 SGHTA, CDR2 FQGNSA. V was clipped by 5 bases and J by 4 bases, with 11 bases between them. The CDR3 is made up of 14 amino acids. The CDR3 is CASSPRGATGELFF. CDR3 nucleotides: TGTGCCAGCAGCCCCAGGGGGGCCACCGGGGAGCTGTTTTTT.

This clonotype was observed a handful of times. The DNA of the CDR3 is TGTGCCAGCAGCTCTAGAGACTTGGGAGGGGAGCAGTACTTC. Translation: CASSSRDLGGEQYF. V is TRBV7-2 and J is TRBJ2-7; 7 bases line up with TRBD2. From germline, CDR1 is SGHTA and CDR2 FQGNSA. This CDR3 is 14 amino acids long. V trimming: 4 bases; J trimming: 7 bases; junction bases outside the gene matches: 10.

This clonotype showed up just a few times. This CDR3 is CASSPKHSYRDYSYNSPLHF. The CDR3 nucleotides read TGCGCCAGCAGCCCCAAGCACTCCTACAGAGATTACTCCTATAATTCACCCCTCCACTTT. The rearrangement uses TRBV4-3 and TRBJ1-6; D not certain. The V gene's germline CDR1 is LGHNA and CDR2 YSLEER. The CDR3 has 20 residues. Trimming removed 4 bases from V and 0 bases from J, with 22 bases in between.

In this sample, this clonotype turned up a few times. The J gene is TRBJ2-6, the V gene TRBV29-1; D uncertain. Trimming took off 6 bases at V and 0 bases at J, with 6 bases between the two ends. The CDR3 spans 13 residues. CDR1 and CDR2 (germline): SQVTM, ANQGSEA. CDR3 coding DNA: TGCAGCGTGGCGGACTCTGGGGCCAACGTCCTGACTTTC. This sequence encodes CSVADSGANVLTF.

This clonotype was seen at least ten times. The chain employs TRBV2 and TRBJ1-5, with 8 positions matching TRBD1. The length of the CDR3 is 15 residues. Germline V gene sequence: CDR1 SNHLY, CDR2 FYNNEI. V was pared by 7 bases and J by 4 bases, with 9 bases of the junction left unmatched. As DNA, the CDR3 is TGTGCCAGCACCACGACAGGGGTCGGGAATCAGCCCCAGCATTTT. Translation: CASTTTGVGNQPQHF.

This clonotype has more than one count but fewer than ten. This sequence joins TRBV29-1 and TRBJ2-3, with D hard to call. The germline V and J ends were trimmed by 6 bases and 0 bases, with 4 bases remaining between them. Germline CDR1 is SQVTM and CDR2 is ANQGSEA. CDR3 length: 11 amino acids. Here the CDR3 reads CSVGSTDTQYF. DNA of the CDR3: TGCAGCGTGGGAAGCACAGATACGCAGTATTTT.

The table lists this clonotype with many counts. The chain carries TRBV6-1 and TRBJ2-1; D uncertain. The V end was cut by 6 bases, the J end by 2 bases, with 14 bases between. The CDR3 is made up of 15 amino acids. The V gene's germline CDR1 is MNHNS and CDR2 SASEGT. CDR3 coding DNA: TGTGCCAGCAGGCGAGGACGAATGACCTACAATGAGCAGTTCTTC. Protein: CASRRGRMTYNEQFF.

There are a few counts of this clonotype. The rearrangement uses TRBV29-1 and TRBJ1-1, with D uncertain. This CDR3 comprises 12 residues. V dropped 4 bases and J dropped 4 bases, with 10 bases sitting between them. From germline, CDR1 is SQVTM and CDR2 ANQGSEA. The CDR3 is CSVADPGTEAFF. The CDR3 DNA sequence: TGCAGCGTTGCAGATCCGGGCACTGAAGCTTTCTTT.

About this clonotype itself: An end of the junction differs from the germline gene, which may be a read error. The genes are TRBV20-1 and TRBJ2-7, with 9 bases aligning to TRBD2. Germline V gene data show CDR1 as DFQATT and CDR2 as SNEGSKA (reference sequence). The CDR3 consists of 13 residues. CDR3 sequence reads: CSARAGGRYEQYF. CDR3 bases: TGCAGTGCAAGAGCGGGAGGTCGCTACGAGCAGTACTTC.

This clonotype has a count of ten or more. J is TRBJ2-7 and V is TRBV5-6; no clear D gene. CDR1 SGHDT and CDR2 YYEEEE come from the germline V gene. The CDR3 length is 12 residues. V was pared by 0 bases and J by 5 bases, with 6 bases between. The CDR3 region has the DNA TGTGCCAGCAGCTTGGGGTCCCACGAGCAGTACTTC. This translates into CASSLGSHEQYF.

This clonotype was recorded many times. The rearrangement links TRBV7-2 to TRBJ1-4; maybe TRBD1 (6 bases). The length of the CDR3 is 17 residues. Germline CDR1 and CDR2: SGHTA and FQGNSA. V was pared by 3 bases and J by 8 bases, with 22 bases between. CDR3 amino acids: CASSLQSGAASGEKLFF. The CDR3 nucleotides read TGTGCCAGCAGCTTGCAGTCAGGGGCGGCCTCCGGAGAAAAACTGTTTTTT.

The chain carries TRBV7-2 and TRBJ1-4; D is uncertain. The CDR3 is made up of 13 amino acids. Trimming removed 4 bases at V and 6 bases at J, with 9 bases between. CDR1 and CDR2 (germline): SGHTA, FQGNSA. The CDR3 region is CASSSAWDEKLFF. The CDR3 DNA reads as TGTGCCAGCAGCTCCGCATGGGATGAAAAACTGTTTTTT.

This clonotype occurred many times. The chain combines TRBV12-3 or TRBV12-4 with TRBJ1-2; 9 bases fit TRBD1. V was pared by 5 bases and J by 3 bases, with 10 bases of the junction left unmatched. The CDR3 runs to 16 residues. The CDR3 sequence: CASSPPPGQGDYGYTF. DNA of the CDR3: TGTGCCAGCAGTCCCCCGCCGGGACAGGGAGACTATGGCTACACCTTC.

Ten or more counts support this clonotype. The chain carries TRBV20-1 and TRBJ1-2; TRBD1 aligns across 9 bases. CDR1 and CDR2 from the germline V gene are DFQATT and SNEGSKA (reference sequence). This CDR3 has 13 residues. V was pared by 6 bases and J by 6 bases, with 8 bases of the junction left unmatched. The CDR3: CSAPGQGFDGYTF. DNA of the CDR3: TGCAGTGCGCCGGGACAGGGATTTGATGGCTACACCTTC.

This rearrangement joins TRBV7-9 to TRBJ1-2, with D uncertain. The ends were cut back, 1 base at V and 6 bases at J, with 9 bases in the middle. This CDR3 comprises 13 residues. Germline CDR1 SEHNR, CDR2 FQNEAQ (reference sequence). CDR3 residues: CASSLVGADGYTF. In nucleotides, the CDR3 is TGTGCCAGCAGCTTAGTCGGAGCGGATGGCTACACCTTC.

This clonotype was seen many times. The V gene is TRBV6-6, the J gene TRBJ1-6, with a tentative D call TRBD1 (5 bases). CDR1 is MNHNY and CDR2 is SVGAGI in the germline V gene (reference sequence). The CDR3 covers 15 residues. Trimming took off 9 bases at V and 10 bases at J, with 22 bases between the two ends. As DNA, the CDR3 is TGTGCCAGTGCTCGTGGGGGAGACTATATGTCACCCCTCCACTTT. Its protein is CASARGGDYMSPLHF.

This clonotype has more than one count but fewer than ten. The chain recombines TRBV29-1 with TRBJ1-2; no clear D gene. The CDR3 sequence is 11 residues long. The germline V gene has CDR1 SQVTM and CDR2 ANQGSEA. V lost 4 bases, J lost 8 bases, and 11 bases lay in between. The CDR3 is CSVAGSEGYTF. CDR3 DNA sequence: TGCAGCGTTGCCGGGTCAGAAGGCTACACCTTC.

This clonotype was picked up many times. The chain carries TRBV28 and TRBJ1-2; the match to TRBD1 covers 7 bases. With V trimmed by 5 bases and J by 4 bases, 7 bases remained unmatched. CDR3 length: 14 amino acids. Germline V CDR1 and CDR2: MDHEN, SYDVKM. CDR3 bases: TGTGCCAGCAGTGTACAGGGGCTAGTCTATGGCTACACCTTC. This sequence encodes CASSVQGLVYGYTF.